A single sample gave rise to the 4 T cell receptor beta chains below, sequenced in a study of vaccination and CD4 T cells after COVID-19. The treatment denotes: roughly 10-day PBMC culture with coronavirus spike peptide pools or control peptides (ViraFEST assay). These receptors are not linked to any known antigen. Cultured CD4+ T-cell DNA underwent Oncomine TCR Beta short-read sequencing. Using its own MiXCR run on the PCR reads, TCRdb lists one record per CDR3 protein. The sample lists around 19,000 distinct CDR3 sequences, less than 55% occurring once. Sequencing was performed on CD4+ T cells from blood, cultured in vitro. The receptors were sampled from a human donor who had recovered from COVID-19.

The chain carries TRBV21-1 and TRBJ2-7; the D call in the table, TRBD2, was not verified against the DNA. TRBV21-1 is deemed a pseudogene. This CDR3 spans 14 amino acids. This CDR3 reads CASTLTSDTYEQYF. The CDR3 region has the DNA TGTGCCAGCACCTTGACTAGCGATACCTACGAGCAGTACTTC.

The V and J genes are TRBV6-8 and TRBJ1-1; no reliable D call. The V gene lost 4 bases and the J gene lost 5 bases, with 11 bases spanning the gap. Looked up from germline, CDR1 is MNHGY and CDR2 is SAAAGT. This CDR3 is built from 13 residues. CDR3 in DNA: TGTGCCAGCAGTTCCAGTGAAGGAACTGAAGCTTTCTTT. This gives the protein CASSSSEGTEAFF.

The chain uses TRBV7-9 and TRBJ2-7, with D unresolved. Germline loops: CDR1 SEHNR, CDR2 FQNEAQ (reference sequence). This CDR3 contains 14 residues. V dropped 3 bases and J dropped 0 bases, with 9 bases sitting between them. CDR3 sequence reads: CASSFRFSSYEQYF. Here the CDR3 DNA reads TGTGCCAGCAGCTTTCGATTCAGCTCCTACGAGCAGTACTTC.

This clonotype was seen more than once but under ten times. This rearrangement joins TRBV10-3 to TRBJ2-3, with TRBD1 identical over 7 bases. Germline V gene data show CDR1 as ENHRY and CDR2 as SYGVKD. Trimming took 6 bases from V and 4 from J; bases not matched to a gene: 7. This CDR3 comprises 14 residues. CDR3: CAIRAGGDSDTQYF. The CDR3 DNA reads as TGTGCCATCAGGGCAGGGGGTGATTCAGATACGCAGTATTTT.